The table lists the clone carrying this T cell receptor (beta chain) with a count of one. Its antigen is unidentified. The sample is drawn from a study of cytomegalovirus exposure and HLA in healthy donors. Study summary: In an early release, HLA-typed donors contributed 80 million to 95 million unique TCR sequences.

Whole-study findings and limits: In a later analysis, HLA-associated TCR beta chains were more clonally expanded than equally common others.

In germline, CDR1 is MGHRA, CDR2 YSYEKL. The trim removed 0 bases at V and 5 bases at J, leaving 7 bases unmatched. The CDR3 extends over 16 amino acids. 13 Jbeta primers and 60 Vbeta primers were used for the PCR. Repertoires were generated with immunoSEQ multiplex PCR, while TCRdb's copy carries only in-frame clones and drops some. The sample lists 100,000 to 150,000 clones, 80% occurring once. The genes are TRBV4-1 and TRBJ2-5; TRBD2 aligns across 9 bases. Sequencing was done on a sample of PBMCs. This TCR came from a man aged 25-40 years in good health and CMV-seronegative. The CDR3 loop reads CASSQDSLAGRETQYF. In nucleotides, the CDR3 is TGCGCCAGCAGCCAAGATAGTCTAGCGGGAAGGGAGACCCAGTACTTC.